The clone carrying this T cell receptor (beta chain) has just a few counts. From the 5' RACE reads, TCRdb called clonotypes with MiXCR, one entry per CDR3 protein. The sample has about 660,000 distinct CDR3 sequences; around 8.6% are singletons. This entry belongs to a study of identical twins. These data also formed part of another study, on yellow fever vaccine responses in identical twins.

The source is a woman between 18 and 30 years old in good health. Source material: PBMCs.

The CDR3 region has the DNA TGCAGCGCCGAGGGGCGGGGGGGGTTGAATGAGCAGTTCTTC. Translating gives CSAEGRGGLNEQFF. This chain links TRBV29-1 with TRBJ2-1; 9 bases align to TRBD2. The CDR3 is 14 amino acids. The V segment lost 7 bases and the J segment 7 bases; nucleotides outside the gene matches: 11. Per germline, CDR1 SQVTM and CDR2 ANQGSEA.